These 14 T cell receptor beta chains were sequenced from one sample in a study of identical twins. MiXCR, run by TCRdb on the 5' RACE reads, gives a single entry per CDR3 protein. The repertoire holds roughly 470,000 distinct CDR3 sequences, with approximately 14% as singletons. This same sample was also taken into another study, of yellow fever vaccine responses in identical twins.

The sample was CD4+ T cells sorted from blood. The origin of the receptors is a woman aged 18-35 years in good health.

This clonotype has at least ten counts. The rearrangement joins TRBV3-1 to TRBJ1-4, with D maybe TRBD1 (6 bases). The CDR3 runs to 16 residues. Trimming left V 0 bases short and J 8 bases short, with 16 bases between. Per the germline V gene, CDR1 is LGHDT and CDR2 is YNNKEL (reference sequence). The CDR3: CASSQDVSGGQEKLFF. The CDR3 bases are TGTGCCAGCAGCCAAGATGTATCGGGGGGCCAGGAAAAACTGTTTTTT.

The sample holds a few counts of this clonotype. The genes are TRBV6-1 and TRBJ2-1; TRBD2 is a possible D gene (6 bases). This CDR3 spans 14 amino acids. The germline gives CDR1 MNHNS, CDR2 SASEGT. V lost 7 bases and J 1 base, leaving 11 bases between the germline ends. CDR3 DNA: TGTGCCAGCAAAGGCGGGACGTCCTACAATGAGCAGTTCTTC. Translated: CASKGGTSYNEQFF.

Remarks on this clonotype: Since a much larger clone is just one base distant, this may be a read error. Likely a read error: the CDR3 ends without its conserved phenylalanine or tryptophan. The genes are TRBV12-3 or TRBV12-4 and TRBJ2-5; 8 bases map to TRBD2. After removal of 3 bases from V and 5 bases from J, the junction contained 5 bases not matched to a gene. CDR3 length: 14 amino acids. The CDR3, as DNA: TGTGCCAGCAGTTTCGGGGGGGCCGGTGAGACCCAGTACTAC. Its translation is CASSFGGAGETQYY.

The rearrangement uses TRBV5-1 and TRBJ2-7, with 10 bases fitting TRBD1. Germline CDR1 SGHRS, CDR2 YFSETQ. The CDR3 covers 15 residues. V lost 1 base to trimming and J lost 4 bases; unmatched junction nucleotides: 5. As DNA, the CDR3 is TGCGCCAGCAGCTTGAGGACAGGGGGAGAATACGAGCAGTACTTC. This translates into CASSLRTGGEYEQYF.

This CDR3 is CASSWRANYEQYF. The CDR3 nucleotides are TGTGCCAGCAGCTGGCGGGCAAACTACGAGCAGTACTTC. The chain is built from TRBV7-9 and TRBJ2-7; TRBD2 is a possible D gene (5 bases). The germline gives CDR1 SEHNR, CDR2 FQNEAQ (reference sequence). The CDR3 consists of 13 residues. Deletions cut 4 bases from V and 3 bases from J, with 10 bases between. The whole variable domain, remainder taken from reference TRBV7-9 and TRBJ2-7, is DTGVSQNPRHKITKRGQNVTFRCDPISEHNRLYWYRQTLGQGPEFLTYFQNEAQLEKSRLLSDRFSAERPKGSFSTLEIQRTEQGDSAMYLCASSWRANYEQYFGPGTRLTVT.

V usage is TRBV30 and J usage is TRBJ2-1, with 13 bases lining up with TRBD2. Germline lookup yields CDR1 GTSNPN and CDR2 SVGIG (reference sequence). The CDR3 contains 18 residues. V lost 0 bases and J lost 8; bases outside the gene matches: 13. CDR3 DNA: TGTGCCTGGAGTGTACCCCGACTAGCGGGAGGAGTAGCGGATGAGCAGTTCTTC. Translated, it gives CAWSVPRLAGGVADEQFF.

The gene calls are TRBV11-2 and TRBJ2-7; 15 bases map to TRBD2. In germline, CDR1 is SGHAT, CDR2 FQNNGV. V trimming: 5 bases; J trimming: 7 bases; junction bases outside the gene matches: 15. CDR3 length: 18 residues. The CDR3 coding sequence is TGTGCCAGCAGCCGCCAAGCTCCAGGACTAGCGGGAGGGGAAGAGCAGTACTTC. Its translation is CASSRQAPGLAGGEEQYF.

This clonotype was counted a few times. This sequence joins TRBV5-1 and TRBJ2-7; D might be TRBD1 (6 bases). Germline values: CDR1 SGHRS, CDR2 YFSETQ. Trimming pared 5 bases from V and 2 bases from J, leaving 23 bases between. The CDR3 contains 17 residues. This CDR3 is CASRGSDREKVPYEQYF. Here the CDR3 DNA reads TGCGCCAGCAGAGGGTCGGACAGAGAAAAGGTCCCCTACGAGCAGTACTTC.

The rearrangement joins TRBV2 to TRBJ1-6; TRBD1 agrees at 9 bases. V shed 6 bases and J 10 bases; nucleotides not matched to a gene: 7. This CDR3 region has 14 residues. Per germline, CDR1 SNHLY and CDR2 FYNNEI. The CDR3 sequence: CASSSRDRVSPLHF. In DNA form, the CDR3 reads TGTGCCAGCAGCTCCCGGGACAGGGTCTCACCCCTCCACTTT.

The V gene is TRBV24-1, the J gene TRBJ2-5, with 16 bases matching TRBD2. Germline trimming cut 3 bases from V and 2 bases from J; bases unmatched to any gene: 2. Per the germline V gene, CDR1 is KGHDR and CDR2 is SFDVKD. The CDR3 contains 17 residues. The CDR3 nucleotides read TGTGCCACCAGTGATCCGGGACTAGCGGGAGGGCAAGAGACCCAGTACTTC. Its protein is CATSDPGLAGGQETQYF.

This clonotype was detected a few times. CDR3 nucleotides: TGTGCCAGCAGCCAAGATCGAAGGTGGGGTAGCTCCTACAATGAGCAGTTCTTC. Its translation is CASSQDRRWGSSYNEQFF. V gene TRBV3-1 combines with J gene TRBJ2-1; the D is unclear. Germline V gene data show CDR1 as LGHDT and CDR2 as YNNKEL (reference sequence). This CDR3 has 18 residues. V gave up 0 bases and J gave up 0 bases, with 15 bases separating them.

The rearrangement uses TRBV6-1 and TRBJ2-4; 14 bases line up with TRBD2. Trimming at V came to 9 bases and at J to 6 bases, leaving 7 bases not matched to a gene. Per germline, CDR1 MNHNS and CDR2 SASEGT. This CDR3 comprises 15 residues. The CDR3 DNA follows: TGTGCCAGTCGGACTAGCGGGGGGTACGGAAACATTCAGTACTTC. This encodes CASRTSGGYGNIQYF.

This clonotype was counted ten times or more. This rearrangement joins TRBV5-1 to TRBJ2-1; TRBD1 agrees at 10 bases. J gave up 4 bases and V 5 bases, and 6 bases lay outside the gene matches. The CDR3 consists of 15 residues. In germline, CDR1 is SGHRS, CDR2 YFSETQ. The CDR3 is CASRSDRGLYNEQFF. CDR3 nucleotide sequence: TGCGCCAGCAGGTCCGACAGGGGGCTTTACAATGAGCAGTTCTTC.

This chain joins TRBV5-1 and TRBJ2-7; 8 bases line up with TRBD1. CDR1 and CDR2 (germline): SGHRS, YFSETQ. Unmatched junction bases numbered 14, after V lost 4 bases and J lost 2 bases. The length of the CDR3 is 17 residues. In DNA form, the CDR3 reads TGCGCCAGCAGCCTTGATCCGAGGACAGGGATCACCTACGAGCAGTACTTC. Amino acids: CASSLDPRTGITYEQYF.